This passage covers 8 T cell receptor beta chains from one sample sequenced in a study of T cells in Graves' hyperthyroidism and ophthalmopathy. Amplified TCR beta CDR3 regions came from RNA transcripts. TCR CDR3 regions were first amplified by RT-PCR with HTBI primers. TCRdb used MiXCR to reprocess the multiplex PCR reads, holding one entry per CDR3 protein. Here the sample spans hundreds of thousands of distinct CDR3 sequences, more than 11% being singletons. The sequencing input was blood. Receptor source: a woman in her 30s with Graves' hyperthyroidism that later progressed to Graves' ophthalmopathy.

This clonotype was detected a few times. The chain employs TRBV14 and TRBJ2-7; 9 positions agree with TRBD1. The CDR3 extends over 13 amino acids. Unmatched junction bases numbered 4, after V lost 1 base and J lost 9 bases. CDR1 is SGHDN, CDR2 FVKESK, per germline. The CDR3 is CASSQVQGAWQYF. CDR3 DNA: TGTGCCAGCAGCCAAGTACAGGGGGCTTGGCAGTACTTC.

This clonotype was seen repeatedly, ten times or more. This chain joins TRBV28 and TRBJ1-1, with no clear D. Germline V CDR1 and CDR2: MDHEN, SYDVKM. The CDR3 length is 11 residues. The V and J ends lost 5 bases and 7 bases respectively, with 8 bases between them. The CDR3, as DNA: TGTGCCAGCAGTCCCGCGTTTGAAGCTTTCTTT. Protein product: CASSPAFEAFF.

In its sample, this clonotype was seen once. This chain connects TRBV30 to TRBJ2-7; 7 bases map to TRBD1. The CDR3 consists of 12 residues. Germline CDR1 reads GTSNPN; CDR2 reads SVGIG (reference sequence). The V segment lost 4 bases and the J segment 6 bases; nucleotides outside the gene matches: 6. CDR3 residues: CAWNRDSSEQYF. CDR3 in DNA: TGTGCCTGGAATAGGGACAGCTCCGAGCAGTACTTC. The full variable domain, completed using reference TRBV30 and TRBJ2-7, is SQTIHQWPATLVQPVGSPLSLECTVEGTSNPNLYWYRQAAGRGLQLLFYSVGIGQISSEVPQNLSASRPQDRQFILSSKKLLLSDSGFYLCAWNRDSSEQYFGPGTRLTVT.

This clonotype was observed many times. This sequence joins TRBV5-1 and TRBJ1-5; D is possibly TRBD1 (6 bases). This CDR3 comprises 15 residues. Trimming left V 0 bases short and J 6 bases short, with 13 bases between. Germline V gene lookup returns CDR1 SGHRS and CDR2 YFSETQ. The DNA for the CDR3 is TGCGCCAGCAGCTTGGCCGGGGGCATGGGTCAGCCCCAGCATTTT. This codes for CASSLAGGMGQPQHF.

This clonotype showed up many times. The chain recombines TRBV5-1 with TRBJ2-1; 7 nucleotides match TRBD1. This CDR3 contains 16 residues. CDR1 is SGHRS, CDR2 YFSETQ, per germline. V was pared by 4 bases and J by 3 bases, with 10 bases of the junction left unmatched. The CDR3 loop is CASSLSTGNGYNEQFF. For the CDR3, the DNA is TGCGCCAGCAGCCTGTCGACAGGGAACGGCTACAATGAGCAGTTCTTC.

This clonotype was picked up many times. The chain joins TRBV13 to TRBJ2-5; D may be TRBD2 (6 bases). The CDR3 extends over 13 amino acids. Per the germline V gene, CDR1 is PRHDT and CDR2 is FYEKMQ (reference sequence). Trimming stripped 6 bases from V and 4 bases from J, with 12 bases between. The CDR3 DNA follows: TGTGCCAGCAGTTCGGGCGGGGCAGAGACCCAGTACTTC. Translation: CASSSGGAETQYF.

In its sample, this clonotype was seen many times. The chain is built from TRBV27 and TRBJ1-6; the D is unclear. The CDR3 totals 14 residues. V lost 6 bases to trimming and J lost 7 bases, with 13 bases between them. Germline CDR1 is MNHEY and CDR2 is SMNVEV (reference sequence). CDR3 nucleotide sequence: TGTGCCAGCAGCCTTCTTTTCCTGAATTCACCCCTCCACTTT. Its protein product is CASSLLFLNSPLHF.

This clonotype was picked up many times. The chain is built from TRBV6-1 and TRBJ1-5; D possibly corresponds to TRBD1 (5 bases). Germline V CDR1 and CDR2: MNHNS, SASEGT. The CDR3 is 17 amino acids. V lost 0 bases and J 0 bases, leaving 12 bases between the germline ends. The CDR3: CASSEATARYSNQPQHF. The CDR3 DNA is TGTGCCAGCAGTGAAGCGACAGCTAGATATAGCAATCAGCCCCAGCATTTT.